The 10 T cell receptor beta chains below all came from one sample that was sequenced in a study of PD-1 blockade in mismatch repair-deficient tumors. Clones were read by immunoSEQ multiplex PCR, and TCRdb kept only the in-frame ones, dropping some. The table shows approximately 63,000 clones, with around 89% occurring only once. Sequenced here: peripheral blood, sampled 52 weeks after starting pembrolizumab. These receptors all stem from an adult with mismatch repair-deficient cancer.

In DNA, the CDR3 is TGTGCCATCAGCGATAGCGGAATTTTCACAGATACGCAGTATTTT. This codes for CAISDSGIFTDTQYF. V usage is TRBV10-3 and J usage is TRBJ2-3; the D gene is possibly TRBD2 (6 bases). The CDR3 consists of 15 residues. Germline CDR1 and CDR2: ENHRY and SYGVKD. V lost 6 bases, J lost 2 bases, and 15 bases lay in between.

The chain combines TRBV2 with TRBJ2-1; tentatively, D is TRBD2 (6 bases). The germline V and J ends were trimmed by 2 bases and 8 bases, with 16 bases remaining between them. This CDR3 region has 15 residues. Germline V gene sequence: CDR1 SNHLY, CDR2 FYNNEI. The CDR3 loop is CASSEYLAPADEQFF. CDR3 DNA sequence: TGTGCCAGCAGTGAATATCTAGCGCCCGCGGATGAGCAGTTCTTC. Full variable domain (rest looked up from reference TRBV2 and TRBJ2-1): EPEVTQTPSHQVTQMGQEVILRCVPISNHLYFYWYRQILGQKVEFLVSFYNNEISEKSEIFDDQFSVERPDGSNFTLKIRSTKLEDSAMYFCASSEYLAPADEQFFGPGTRLTVL.

The rearrangement links TRBV11-2 to TRBJ2-1, with D unclear. The CDR3 is 13 residues long. Looked up from germline, CDR1 is SGHAT and CDR2 is FQNNGV. V lost 1 base and J lost 10, with 11 bases in between. The CDR3 loop is CASSLGQMYEQFF. In DNA form, the CDR3 reads TGTGCCAGCAGCTTAGGTCAGATGTACGAGCAGTTCTTC. Using reference TRBV11-2 and TRBJ2-1 for the parts outside the CDR3, the full variable domain is EAGVAQSPRYKIIEKRQSVAFWCNPISGHATLYWYQQILGQGPKLLIQFQNNGVVDDSQLPKDRFSAERLKGVDSTLKIQPAKLEDSAVYLCASSLGQMYEQFFGPGTRLTVL.

The chain couples TRBV2 to TRBJ2-6; D is possibly TRBD1 (5 bases). There are 18 residues in the CDR3. Trimming shortened V by 6 bases and J by 0 bases, and 18 bases separated the two germline ends. Per germline, CDR1 SNHLY and CDR2 FYNNEI. This CDR3 is CASRATDRPPSGANVLTF. The CDR3 DNA is TGTGCCAGCAGGGCGACAGACCGCCCCCCCTCTGGGGCCAACGTCCTGACTTTC.

The genes are TRBV11-2 and TRBJ2-1; 8 bases match TRBD2. CDR3 length: 14 amino acids. In germline, CDR1 is SGHAT, CDR2 FQNNGV. Losses at the gene ends were 1 base for V and 5 bases for J; bases not matched to a gene: 1. The chain's CDR3 is CASSLAGGHNEQFF. CDR3 in DNA: TGTGCCAGCAGCTTAGCGGGAGGGCACAATGAGCAGTTCTTC. The variable domain in full, with the rest retrieved from reference TRBV11-2 and TRBJ2-1, is EAGVAQSPRYKIIEKRQSVAFWCNPISGHATLYWYQQILGQGPKLLIQFQNNGVVDDSQLPKDRFSAERLKGVDSTLKIQPAKLEDSAVYLCASSLAGGHNEQFFGPGTRLTVL.

In DNA, the CDR3 is TGTGCCAGCAGCCTAGGGCCCGCATCCACAGATACGCAGTATTTT. Protein sequence: CASSLGPASTDTQYF. The chain has TRBV5-4 and TRBJ2-3, with D uncertain. The CDR3 is 15 residues long. Germline CDR1 reads SGHNT; CDR2 reads YYREEE (reference sequence). Trimming left V 4 bases short and J 2 bases short, with 14 bases between.

The chain is built from TRBV19 and TRBJ1-5; D gene uncertain. Trimming removed 7 bases at V and 6 bases at J, with 13 bases between. CDR3 size: 13 residues. Looked up from germline, CDR1 is LNHDA and CDR2 is SQIVND (reference sequence). In DNA form, the CDR3 reads TGTGCCAGTAACGTGGACGTGGGTCAGCCCCAGCATTTT. It yields the protein CASNVDVGQPQHF.

The genes are TRBV21-1 and TRBJ2-3; no DNA check was done on the table's D call, TRBD2. TRBV21-1 is recorded as a pseudogene. The CDR3 is 19 residues long. The CDR3, as DNA: TGTGCCAGCAGCAAAATCGGGCTCCTTCGGGAGCATGGCGCAGATACGCAGTATTTT. Protein: CASSKIGLLREHGADTQYF.

This chain joins TRBV28 and TRBJ2-4; a possible D gene is TRBD2 (5 bases). This CDR3 is 15 amino acids long. The V gene lost 6 bases and the J gene lost 0 bases, with 12 bases spanning the gap. The germline CDR1 and CDR2 sequences are MDHEN and SYDVKM. The DNA for the CDR3 is TGTGCCAGCAGGAAAGACTATAGAGCCAAAAACATTCAGTACTTC. Translation: CASRKDYRAKNIQYF.

The genes are TRBV4-1 and TRBJ2-7, with a possible D match to TRBD1 (6 bases). V was trimmed by 3 bases and J by 4 bases, leaving 16 bases between them. The CDR3 covers 15 residues. The V gene's germline CDR1 is MGHRA and CDR2 YSYEKL. In nucleotides, the CDR3 is TGCGCCAGCAGCCATAAGTCCAGGGGCCCTTACGAGCAGTACTTC. Translation gives CASSHKSRGPYEQYF.